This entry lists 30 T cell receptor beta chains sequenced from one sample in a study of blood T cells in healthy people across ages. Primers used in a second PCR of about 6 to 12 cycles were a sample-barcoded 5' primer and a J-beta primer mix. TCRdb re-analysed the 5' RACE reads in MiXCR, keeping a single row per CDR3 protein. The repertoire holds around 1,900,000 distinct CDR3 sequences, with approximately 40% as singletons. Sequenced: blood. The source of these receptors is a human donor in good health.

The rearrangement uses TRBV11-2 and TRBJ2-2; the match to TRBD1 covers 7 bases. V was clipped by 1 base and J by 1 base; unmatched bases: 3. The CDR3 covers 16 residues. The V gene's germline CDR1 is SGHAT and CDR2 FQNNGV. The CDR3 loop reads CASSLGRTGNTGELFF. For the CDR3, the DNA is TGTGCCAGCAGCTTAGGCCGGACAGGGAACACCGGGGAGCTGTTTTTT.

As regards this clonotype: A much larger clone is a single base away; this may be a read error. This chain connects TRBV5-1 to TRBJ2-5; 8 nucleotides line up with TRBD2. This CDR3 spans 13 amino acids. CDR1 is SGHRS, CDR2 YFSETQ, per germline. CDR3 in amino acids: CANSSGGDQTQYF. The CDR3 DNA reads TGCGCCAACAGCTCGGGAGGGGACCAGACCCAGTACTTC.

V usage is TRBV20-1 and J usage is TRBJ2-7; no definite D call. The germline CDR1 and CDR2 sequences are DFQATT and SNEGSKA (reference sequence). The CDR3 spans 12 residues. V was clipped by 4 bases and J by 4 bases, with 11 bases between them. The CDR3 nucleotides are TGCAGTGCTACCCATAAGAGTTACGAGCAGTACTTC. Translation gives CSATHKSYEQYF.

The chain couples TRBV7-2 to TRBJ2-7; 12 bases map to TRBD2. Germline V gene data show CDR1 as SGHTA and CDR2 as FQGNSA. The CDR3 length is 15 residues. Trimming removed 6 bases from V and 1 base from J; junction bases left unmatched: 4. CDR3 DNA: TGTGCCAGCAGGACACTAGCGGGGGGTTCCTACGAGCAGTACTTC. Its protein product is CASRTLAGGSYEQYF.

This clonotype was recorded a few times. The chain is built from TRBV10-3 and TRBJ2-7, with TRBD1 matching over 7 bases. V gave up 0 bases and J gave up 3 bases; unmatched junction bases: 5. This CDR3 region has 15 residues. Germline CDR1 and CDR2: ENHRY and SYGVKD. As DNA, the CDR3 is TGTGCCATCAGTGAGTCTGGTAACAGGGGCTACGAGCAGTACTTC. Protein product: CAISESGNRGYEQYF.

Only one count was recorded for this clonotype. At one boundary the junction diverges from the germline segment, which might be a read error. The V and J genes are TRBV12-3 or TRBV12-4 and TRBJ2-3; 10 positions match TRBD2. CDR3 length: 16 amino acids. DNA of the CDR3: TGTGCCAGCAGACCCGGGACTAGCGTGATAACAGATACGCAGTATTTC. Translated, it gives CASRPGTSVITDTQYF.

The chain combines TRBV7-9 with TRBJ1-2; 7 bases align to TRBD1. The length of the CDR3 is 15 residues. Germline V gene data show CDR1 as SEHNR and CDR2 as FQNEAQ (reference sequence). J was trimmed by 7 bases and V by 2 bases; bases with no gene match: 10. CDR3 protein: CASSLPNRGPGGYTF. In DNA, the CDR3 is TGTGCCAGCAGCTTACCGAACAGGGGCCCAGGTGGCTACACCTTC.

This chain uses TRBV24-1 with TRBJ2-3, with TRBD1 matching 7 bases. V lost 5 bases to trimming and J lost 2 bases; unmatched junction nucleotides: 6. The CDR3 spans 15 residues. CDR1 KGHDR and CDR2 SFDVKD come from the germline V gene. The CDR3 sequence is CATSGTGQPTDTQYF. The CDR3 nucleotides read TGTGCCACCAGTGGCACGGGACAGCCCACAGATACGCAGTATTTT.

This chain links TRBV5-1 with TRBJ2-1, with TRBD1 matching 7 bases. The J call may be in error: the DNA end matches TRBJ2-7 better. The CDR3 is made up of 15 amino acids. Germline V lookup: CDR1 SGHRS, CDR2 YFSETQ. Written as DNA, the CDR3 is TGCGCCAGCAGCTTGGGGCCGGGACAGTTTTACGAGCAGTACTTC. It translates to CASSLGPGQFYEQYF.

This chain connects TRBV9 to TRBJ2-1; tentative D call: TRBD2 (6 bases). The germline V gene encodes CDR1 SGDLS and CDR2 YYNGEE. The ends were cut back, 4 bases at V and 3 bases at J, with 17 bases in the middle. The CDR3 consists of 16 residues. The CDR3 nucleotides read TGTGCCAGCAGCCCCCCGGGACTCAACCTCTACAATGAGCAGTTCTTC. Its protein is CASSPPGLNLYNEQFF.

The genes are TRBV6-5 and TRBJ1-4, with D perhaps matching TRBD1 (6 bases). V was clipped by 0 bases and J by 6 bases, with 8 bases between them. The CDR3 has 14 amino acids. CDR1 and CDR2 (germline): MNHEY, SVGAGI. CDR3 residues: CASSYSSGDEKLFF. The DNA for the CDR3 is TGTGCCAGCAGTTACTCGTCAGGGGATGAAAAACTGTTTTTT.

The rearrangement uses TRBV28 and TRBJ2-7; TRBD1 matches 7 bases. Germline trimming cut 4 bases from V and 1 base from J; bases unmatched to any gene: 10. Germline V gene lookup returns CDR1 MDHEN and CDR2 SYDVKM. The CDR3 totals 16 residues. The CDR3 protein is CASSSPGTELSYEQYF. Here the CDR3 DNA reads TGTGCCAGCAGTTCGCCCGGGACAGAGCTATCCTACGAGCAGTACTTC.

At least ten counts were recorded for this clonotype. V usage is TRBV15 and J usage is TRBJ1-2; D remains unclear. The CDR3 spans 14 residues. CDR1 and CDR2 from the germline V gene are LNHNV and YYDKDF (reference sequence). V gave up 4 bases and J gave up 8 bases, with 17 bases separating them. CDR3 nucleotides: TGTGCCACCAGCAACCCCTCCGCCCCGGGGGGCTACACCTTC. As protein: CATSNPSAPGGYTF. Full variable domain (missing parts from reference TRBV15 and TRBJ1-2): DAMVIQNPRYQVTQFGKPVTLSCSQTLNHNVMYWYQQKSSQAPKLLFHYYDKDFNNEADTPDNFQSRRPNTSFCFLDIRSPGLGDTAMYLCATSNPSAPGGYTFGSGTRLTVV.

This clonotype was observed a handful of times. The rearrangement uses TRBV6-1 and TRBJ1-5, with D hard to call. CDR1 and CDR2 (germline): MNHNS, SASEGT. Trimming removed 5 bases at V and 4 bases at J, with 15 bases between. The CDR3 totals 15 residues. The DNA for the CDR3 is TGTGCCAGCAGTCCCGGTGGACTGGGTAATCAGCCCCAGCATTTT. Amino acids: CASSPGGLGNQPQHF.

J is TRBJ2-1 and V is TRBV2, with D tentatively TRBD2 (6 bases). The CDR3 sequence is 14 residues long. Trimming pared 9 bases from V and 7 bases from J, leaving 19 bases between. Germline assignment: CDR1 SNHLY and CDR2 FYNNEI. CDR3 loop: CASKRTGGMNEQFF. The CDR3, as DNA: TGTGCCAGTAAACGAACTGGGGGGATGAATGAGCAGTTCTTC.

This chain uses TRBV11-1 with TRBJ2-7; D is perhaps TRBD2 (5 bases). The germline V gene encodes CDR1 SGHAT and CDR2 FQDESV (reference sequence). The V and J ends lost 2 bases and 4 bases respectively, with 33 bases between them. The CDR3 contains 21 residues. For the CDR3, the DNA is TGTGCCAGCAGCTTAAATAGGAACCCAGGCTTGGGCACCTCTCCGGGGTACGAGCAGTACTTC. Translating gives CASSLNRNPGLGTSPGYEQYF.

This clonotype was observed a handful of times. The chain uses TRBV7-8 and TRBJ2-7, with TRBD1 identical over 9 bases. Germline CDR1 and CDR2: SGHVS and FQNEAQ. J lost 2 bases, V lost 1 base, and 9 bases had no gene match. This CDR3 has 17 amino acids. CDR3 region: CASSLESTGQGTYEQYF. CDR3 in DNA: TGTGCCAGCAGCTTAGAATCCACGGGACAGGGAACCTACGAGCAGTACTTC.

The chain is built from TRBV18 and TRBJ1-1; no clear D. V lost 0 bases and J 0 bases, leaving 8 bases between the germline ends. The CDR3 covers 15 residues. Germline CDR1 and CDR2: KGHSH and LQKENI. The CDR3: CASSPPGDMNTEAFF. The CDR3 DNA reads TGTGCCAGCTCACCACCGGGCGACATGAACACTGAAGCTTTCTTT.

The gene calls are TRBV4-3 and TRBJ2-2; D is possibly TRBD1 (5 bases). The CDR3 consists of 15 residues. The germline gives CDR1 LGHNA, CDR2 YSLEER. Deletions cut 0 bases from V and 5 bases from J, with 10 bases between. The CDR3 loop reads CASSQDLNRTGELFF. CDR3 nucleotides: TGCGCCAGCAGCCAAGATCTTAACAGGACCGGGGAGCTGTTTTTT.

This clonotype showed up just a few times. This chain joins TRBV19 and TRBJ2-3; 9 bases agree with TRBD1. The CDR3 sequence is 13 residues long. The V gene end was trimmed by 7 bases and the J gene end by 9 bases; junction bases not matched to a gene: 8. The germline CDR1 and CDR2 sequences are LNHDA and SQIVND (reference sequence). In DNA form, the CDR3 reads TGTGCCAGTACCGGGACAGGGAAGGTGACGCAGTATTTT. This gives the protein CASTGTGKVTQYF.

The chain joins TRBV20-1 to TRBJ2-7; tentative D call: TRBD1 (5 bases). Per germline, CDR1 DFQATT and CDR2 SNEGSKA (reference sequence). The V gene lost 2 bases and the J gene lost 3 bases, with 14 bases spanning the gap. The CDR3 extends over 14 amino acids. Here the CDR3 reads CSARSEQGYYEQYF. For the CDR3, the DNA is TGCAGTGCTAGATCGGAGCAGGGTTACTACGAGCAGTACTTC.

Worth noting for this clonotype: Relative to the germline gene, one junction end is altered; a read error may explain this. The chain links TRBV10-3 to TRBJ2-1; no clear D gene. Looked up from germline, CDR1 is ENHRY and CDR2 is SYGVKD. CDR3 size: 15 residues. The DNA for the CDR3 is TGTACCATCAGTGAGTCCCCCCAAGTCTACAATGAGCAGTTCTTC. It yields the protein CTISESPQVYNEQFF.

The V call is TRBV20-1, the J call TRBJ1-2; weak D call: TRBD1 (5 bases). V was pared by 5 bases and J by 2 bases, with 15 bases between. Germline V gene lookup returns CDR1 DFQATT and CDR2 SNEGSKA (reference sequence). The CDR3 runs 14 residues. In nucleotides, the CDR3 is TGCAGTGCTGACCTCAGGGTGGGGAACTATGGCTACACCTTC. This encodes CSADLRVGNYGYTF.

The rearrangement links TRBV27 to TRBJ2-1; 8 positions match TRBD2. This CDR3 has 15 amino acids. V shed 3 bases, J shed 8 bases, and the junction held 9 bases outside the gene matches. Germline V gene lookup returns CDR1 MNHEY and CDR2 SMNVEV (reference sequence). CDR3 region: CASSLYSGVNDEQFF. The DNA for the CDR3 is TGTGCCAGCAGTTTGTATAGCGGGGTCAATGATGAGCAGTTCTTC.

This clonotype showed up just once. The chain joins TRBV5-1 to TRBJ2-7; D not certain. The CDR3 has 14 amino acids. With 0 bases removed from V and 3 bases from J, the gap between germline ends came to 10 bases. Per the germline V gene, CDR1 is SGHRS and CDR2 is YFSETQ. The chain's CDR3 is CASSLAAEFYEQYF. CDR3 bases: TGCGCCAGCAGCTTGGCGGCAGAATTCTACGAGCAGTACTTC. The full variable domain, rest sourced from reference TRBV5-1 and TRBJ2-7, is KAGVTQTPRYLIKTRGQQVTLSCSPISGHRSVSWYQQTPGQGLQFLFEYFSETQRNKGNFPGRFSGRQFSNSRSEMNVSTLELGDSALYLCASSLAAEFYEQYFGPGTRLTVT.

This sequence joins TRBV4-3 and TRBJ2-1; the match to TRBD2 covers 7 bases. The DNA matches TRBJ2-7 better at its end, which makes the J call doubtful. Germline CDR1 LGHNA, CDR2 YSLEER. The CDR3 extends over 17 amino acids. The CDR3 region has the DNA TGCGCCAGCAGCCAAGATCTTGCGGGGGACTCCTACAATGAGCAGTACTTC. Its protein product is CASSQDLAGDSYNEQYF.

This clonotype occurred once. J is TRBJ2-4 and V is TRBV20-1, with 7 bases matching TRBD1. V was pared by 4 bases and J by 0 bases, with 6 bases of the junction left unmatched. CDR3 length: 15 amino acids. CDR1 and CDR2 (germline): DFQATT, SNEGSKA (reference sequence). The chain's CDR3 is CSAMDRPLAKNIQYF. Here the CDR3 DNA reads TGCAGTGCTATGGACAGGCCCTTAGCCAAAAACATTCAGTACTTC.

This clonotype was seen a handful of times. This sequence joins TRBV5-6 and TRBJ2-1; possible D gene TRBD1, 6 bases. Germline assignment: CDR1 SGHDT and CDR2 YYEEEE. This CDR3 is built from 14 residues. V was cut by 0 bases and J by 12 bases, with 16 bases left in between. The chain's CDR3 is CASSLGQVNRGQFF. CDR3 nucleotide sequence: TGTGCCAGCAGCTTGGGACAGGTCAACCGCGGGCAGTTCTTC.

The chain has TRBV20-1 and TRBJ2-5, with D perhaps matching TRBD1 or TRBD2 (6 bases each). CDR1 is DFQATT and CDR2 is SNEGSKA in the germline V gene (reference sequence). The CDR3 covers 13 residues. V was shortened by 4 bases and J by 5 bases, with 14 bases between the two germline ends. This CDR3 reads CSAIGGEVETQYF. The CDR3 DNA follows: TGCAGTGCTATCGGGGGCGAGGTGGAGACCCAGTACTTC.

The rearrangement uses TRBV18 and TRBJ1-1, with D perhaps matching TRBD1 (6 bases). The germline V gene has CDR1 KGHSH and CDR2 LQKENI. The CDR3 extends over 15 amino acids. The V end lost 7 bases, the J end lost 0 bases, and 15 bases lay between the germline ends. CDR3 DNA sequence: TGTGCCAGCTGGAAGGGGGGACCGATGAACACTGAAGCTTTCTTT. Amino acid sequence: CASWKGGPMNTEAFF.